Sequencing of this T cell receptor beta chain was carried out in a study of blood T cell repertoires in COVID-19. At the level of the study: PBMCs, B-cell-depleted T cells, or T cells provided the cDNA or gDNA that made up the material.

Per the original data handling: Reference gene primer amplification in the assay estimated nucleated cell counts. Method: immunoSEQ multiplex PCR; TCRdb's copy keeps in-frame clones and lacks some. The V and J calls and clone size were taken over from that table, and D and trimming were inferred from the DNA. The sample lists under 150,000 clones; around 80% were seen once. This CDR3 region has 14 residues. Per germline, CDR1 SGHDT and CDR2 YYEEEE. V was clipped by 4 bases and J by 5 bases, with 15 bases between them. The origin of this receptor is a man between 65 and 79 years old with acute or convalescent COVID-19. The sequenced material came from peripheral blood. This chain uses TRBV5-6 with TRBJ1-2; D is undetermined. The CDR3 region has the DNA TGTGCCAGCAGCACTCGGACTTATTTTTATGGCTACACCTTC. Its protein is CASSTRTYFYGYTF. The complete variable domain, with remaining parts taken from reference TRBV5-6 and TRBJ1-2, reads DAGVTQSPTHLIKTRGQQVTLRCSPKSGHDTVSWYQQALGQGPQFIFQYYEEEERQRGNFPDRFSGHQFPNYSSELNVNALLLGDSALYLCASSTRTYFYGYTFGSGTRLTVV.